In this sample, the clone carrying this TCR beta chain turned up a few times. Antigen: not known. These data originate in a study of identical twins. Overall study findings and caveats: Zero-insertion results could be subject to partial confounding by invariant MAIT and iNKT cells.

Germline CDR1 and CDR2: SGHDN and FVKESK. With 0 bases removed from V and 6 bases from J, the gap between germline ends came to 15 bases. CDR3 length equals 15 residues. TCRdb independently ran MiXCR on the 5' RACE reads; one entry per CDR3 protein. The sample has around 250,000 distinct CDR3 sequences; roughly 7% are singletons. These same data were also listed under a study on yellow fever vaccine responses in identical twins.

Sequencing used memory (CD45RO+) T cells sorted from blood. V usage is TRBV14 and J usage is TRBJ2-7; D is unclear. This TCR was recovered from a woman aged 18-29 years in good health. Here the CDR3 DNA reads TGTGCCAGCAGCCAAGATTGGGTGGCTCCACGCGAGCAGTACTTC. This codes for CASSQDWVAPREQYF.